This T cell receptor beta chain was sequenced in a study of shared clonotypes between healthy human individuals. Study context: Each donor contributed plates that comprised three CD4 naive, three CD4 memory, two CD8 naive and one CD8 memory. Findings of the study overall: Estimated clonotype richness was generally higher in naive than memory subsets. Represented diversity, genetic and exposure-history alike, was limited by few donors.

As for this clone: Antigen: not known.

The run depth of the assay was deep. Measured with immunoSEQ multiplex PCR; TCRdb has only the in-frame clones, and not every one. The sample has 2 million to 2.5 million clones, nearly 97% seen once; the top ten hold 0.1% to 0.15%. This CDR3 has 16 amino acids. Germline CDR1 is SGHTA and CDR2 is FQGTGA. The germline V and J ends were trimmed by 5 bases and 4 bases, with 17 bases remaining between them. The chain combines TRBV7-3 with TRBJ2-2; no clear D gene. This TCR was sampled from a man aged 18 to 29 in good health. The sequenced sample consisted of naive CD4+ T cells sorted from blood. The subset: CD45RA+ positively selected. The CDR3 loop reads CASSPSSGSTTGELFF. The CDR3 region has the DNA TGTGCCAGCAGCCCCTCGTCGGGCAGCACCACCGGGGAGCTGTTTTTT.